This T cell receptor (beta chain) stems from a study of identical twins. The donors were all healthy and Caucasian. With regard to this clonotype: The antigen is undetermined.

Findings and caveats of the study: Out-of-frame alpha sequences common to twins exhibited a surplus of low generation probability.

V was clipped by 5 bases and J by 2 bases; unmatched bases: 8. Germline V CDR1 and CDR2: DFQATT, SNEGSKA (reference sequence). This CDR3 has 15 amino acids. TCRdb itself ran the 5' RACE reads through MiXCR, one entry per CDR3 protein. The table records about 470,000 distinct CDR3 sequences, roughly 26% of them present only once. The same sample was also studied in work on T cells expressing NK-cell markers. That investigation notes: The study found dominant NKG2C+ clonotypes at about 1.0-8% of CD8+ T cells in six donors.

This receptor was taken from a woman aged 18-29 years in good health. The rearrangement uses TRBV20-1 and TRBJ2-3; TRBD2 aligns across 9 bases. Sequencing was performed on CD4+ T cells sorted from blood. The CDR3 sequence is CSAPLAGAPTDTQYF. CDR3 DNA sequence: TGCAGTGCTCCATTAGCGGGGGCTCCCACAGATACGCAGTATTTT.